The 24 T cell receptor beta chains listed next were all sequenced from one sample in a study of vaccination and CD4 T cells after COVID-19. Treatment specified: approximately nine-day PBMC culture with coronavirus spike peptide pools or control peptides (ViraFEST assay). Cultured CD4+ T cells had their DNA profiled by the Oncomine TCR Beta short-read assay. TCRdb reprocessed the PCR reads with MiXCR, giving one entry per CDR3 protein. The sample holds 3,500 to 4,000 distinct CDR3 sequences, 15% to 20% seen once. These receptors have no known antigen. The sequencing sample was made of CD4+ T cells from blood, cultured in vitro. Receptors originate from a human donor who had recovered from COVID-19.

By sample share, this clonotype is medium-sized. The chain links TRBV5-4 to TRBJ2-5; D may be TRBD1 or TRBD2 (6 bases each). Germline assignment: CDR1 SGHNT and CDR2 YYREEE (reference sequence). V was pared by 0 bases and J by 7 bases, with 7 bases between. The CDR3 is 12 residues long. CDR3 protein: CASSLEGGTQYF. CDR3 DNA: TGTGCCAGCAGCTTGGAGGGGGGGACCCAGTACTTC. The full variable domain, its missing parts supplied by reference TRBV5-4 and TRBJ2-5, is ETGVTQSPTHLIKTRGQQVTLRCSSQSGHNTVSWYQQALGQGPQFIFQYYREEENGRGNFPPRFSGLQFPNYSSELNVNALELDDSALYLCASSLEGGTQYFGPGTRLLVL.

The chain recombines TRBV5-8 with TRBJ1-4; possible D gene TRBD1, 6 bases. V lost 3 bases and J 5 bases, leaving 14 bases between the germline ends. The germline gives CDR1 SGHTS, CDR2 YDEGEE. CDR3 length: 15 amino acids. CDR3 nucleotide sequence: TGTGCCAGCAGCTCCCCGACAGGTTTCAATGAAAAACTGTTTTTT. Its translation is CASSSPTGFNEKLFF.

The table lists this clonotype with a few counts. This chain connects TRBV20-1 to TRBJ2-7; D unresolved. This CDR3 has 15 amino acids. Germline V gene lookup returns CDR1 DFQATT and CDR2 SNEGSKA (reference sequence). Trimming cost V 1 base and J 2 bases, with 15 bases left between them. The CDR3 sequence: CSARVGLGRAYEQYF. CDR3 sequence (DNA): TGCAGTGCTAGAGTAGGTTTAGGCAGAGCCTACGAGCAGTACTTC.

The DNA of the CDR3 is TGTGCCAGCAGTTACGGGACTAGCTACGAGCAGTACTTC. Protein sequence: CASSYGTSYEQYF. V is TRBV6-2 or TRBV6-3 and J is TRBJ2-7; 8 bases are a match to TRBD2. CDR3 length: 13 amino acids. The ends lost 2 bases at V and 3 bases at J; junction bases unmatched: 0. CDR1 MNHEY and CDR2 SVGEGT come from the germline V gene.

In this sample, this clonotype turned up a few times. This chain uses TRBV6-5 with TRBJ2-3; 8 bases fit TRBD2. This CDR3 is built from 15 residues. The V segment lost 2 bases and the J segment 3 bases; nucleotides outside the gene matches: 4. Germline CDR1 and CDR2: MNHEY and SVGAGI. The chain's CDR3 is CASSYGTGGTDTQYF. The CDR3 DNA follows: TGTGCCAGCAGTTACGGAACGGGGGGGACAGATACGCAGTATTTT.

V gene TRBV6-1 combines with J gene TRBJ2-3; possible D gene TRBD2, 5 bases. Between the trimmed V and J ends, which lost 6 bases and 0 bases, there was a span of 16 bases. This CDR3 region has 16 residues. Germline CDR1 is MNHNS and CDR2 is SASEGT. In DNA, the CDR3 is TGTGCCAGCAGGTTCACGAGCGGTTCTAGCACAGATACGCAGTATTTT. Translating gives CASRFTSGSSTDTQYF.

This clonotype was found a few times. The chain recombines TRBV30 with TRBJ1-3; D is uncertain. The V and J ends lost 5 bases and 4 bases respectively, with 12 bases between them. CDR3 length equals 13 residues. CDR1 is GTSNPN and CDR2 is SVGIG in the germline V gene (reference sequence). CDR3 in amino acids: CAWGEVWGNTIYF. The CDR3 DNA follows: TGTGCCTGGGGGGAGGTGTGGGGAAACACCATATATTTT.

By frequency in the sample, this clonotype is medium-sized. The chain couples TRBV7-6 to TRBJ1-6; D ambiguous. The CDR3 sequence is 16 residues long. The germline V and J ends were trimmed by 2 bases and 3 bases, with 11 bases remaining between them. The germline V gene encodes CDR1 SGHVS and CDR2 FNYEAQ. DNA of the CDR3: TGTGCCAGCAGCTTATCCGGACCTATCTATAATTCACCCCTCCACTTT. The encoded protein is CASSLSGPIYNSPLHF.

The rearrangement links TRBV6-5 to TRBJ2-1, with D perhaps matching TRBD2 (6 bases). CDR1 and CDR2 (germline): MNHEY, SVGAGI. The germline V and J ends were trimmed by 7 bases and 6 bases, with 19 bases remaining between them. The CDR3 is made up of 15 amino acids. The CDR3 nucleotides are TGTGCCAGCACTTCACTCGGGGGAGCGGCCAATGAGCAGTTCTTC. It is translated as CASTSLGGAANEQFF.

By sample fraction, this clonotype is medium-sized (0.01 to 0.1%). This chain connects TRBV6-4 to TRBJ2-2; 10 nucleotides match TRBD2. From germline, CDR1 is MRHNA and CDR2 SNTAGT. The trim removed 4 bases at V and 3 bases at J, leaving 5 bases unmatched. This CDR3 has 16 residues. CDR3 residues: CASSVEAGGHTGELFF. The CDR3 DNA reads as TGTGCCAGCAGTGTGGAAGCGGGGGGGCACACCGGGGAGCTGTTTTTT.

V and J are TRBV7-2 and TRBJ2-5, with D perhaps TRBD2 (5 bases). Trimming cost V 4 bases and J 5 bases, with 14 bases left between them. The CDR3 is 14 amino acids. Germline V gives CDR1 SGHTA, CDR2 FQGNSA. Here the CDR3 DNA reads TGTGCCAGCAGCTCCTCTGTTAGGAGGGAGACCCAGTACTTC. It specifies CASSSSVRRETQYF.

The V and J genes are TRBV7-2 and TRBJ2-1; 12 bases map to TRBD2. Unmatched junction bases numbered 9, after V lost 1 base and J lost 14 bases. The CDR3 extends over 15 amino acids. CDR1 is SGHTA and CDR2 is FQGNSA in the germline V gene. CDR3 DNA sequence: TGTGCCAGCAGCTTAGACCCTAGCGGGGGGGCCCTAGAGTTCTTC. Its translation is CASSLDPSGGALEFF. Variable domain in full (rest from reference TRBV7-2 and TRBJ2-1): GAGVSQSPSNKVTEKGKDVELRCDPISGHTALYWYRQSLGQGLEFLIYFQGNSAPDKSGLPSDRFSAERTGGSVSTLTIQRTQQEDSAVYLCASSLDPSGGALEFFGPGTRLTVL.

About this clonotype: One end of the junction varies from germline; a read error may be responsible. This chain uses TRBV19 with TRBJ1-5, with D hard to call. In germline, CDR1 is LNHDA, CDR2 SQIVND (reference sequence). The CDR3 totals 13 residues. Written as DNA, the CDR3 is TGTGCTAGTAGCAGAGGGAGTGAGCAGCCCCAGCATTTT. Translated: CASSRGSEQPQHF.

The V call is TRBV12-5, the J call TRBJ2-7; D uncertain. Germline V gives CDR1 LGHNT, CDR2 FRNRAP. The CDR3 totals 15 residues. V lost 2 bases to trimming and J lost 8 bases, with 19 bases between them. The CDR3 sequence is CASGLSPTAITKQYF. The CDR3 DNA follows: TGTGCTAGTGGTTTGAGCCCTACAGCGATAACAAAGCAGTACTTC.

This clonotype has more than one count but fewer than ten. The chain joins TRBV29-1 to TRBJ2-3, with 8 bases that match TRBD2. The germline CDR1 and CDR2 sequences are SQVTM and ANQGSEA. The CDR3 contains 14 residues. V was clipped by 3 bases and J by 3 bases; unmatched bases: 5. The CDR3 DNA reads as TGCAGCGTTGATTACGGGGGGGGGACAGATACGCAGTATTTT. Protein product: CSVDYGGGTDTQYF.

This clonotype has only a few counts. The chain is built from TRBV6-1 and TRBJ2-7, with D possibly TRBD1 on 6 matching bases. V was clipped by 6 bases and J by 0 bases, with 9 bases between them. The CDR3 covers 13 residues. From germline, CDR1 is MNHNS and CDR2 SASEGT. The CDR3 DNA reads TGTGCCAGCAGACAGACAGGCTCCTACGAGCAGTACTTC. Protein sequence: CASRQTGSYEQYF.

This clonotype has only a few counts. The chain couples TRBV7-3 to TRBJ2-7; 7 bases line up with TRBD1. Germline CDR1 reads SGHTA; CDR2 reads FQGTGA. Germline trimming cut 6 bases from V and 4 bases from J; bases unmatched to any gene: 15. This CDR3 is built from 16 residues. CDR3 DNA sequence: TGTGCCAGCAGACCCATAACCGGGACAGATCATTACGAGCAGTACTTC. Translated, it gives CASRPITGTDHYEQYF.

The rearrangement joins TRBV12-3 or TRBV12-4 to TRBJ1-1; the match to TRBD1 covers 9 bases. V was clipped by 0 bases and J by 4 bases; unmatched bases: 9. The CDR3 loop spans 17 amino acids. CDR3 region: CASSLAKSTGGGTEAFF. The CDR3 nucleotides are TGTGCCAGCAGTTTAGCTAAGTCGACAGGGGGGGGCACTGAAGCTTTCTTT.

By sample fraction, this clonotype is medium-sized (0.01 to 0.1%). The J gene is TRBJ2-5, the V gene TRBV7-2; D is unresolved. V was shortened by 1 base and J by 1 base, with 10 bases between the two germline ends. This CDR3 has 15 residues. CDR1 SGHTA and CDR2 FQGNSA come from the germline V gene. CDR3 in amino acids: CASSLDGNFQETQYF. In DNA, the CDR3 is TGTGCCAGCAGCTTAGACGGTAACTTCCAAGAGACCCAGTACTTC. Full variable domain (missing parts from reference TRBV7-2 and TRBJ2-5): GAGVSQSPSNKVTEKGKDVELRCDPISGHTALYWYRQSLGQGLEFLIYFQGNSAPDKSGLPSDRFSAERTGGSVSTLTIQRTQQEDSAVYLCASSLDGNFQETQYFGPGTRLLVL.

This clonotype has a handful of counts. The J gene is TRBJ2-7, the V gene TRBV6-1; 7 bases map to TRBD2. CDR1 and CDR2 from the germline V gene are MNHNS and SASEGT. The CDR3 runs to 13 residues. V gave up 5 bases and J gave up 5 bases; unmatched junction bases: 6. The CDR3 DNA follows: TGTGCCAGCAGTAGACTAGCTTCCCACGAGCAGTACTTC. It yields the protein CASSRLASHEQYF.

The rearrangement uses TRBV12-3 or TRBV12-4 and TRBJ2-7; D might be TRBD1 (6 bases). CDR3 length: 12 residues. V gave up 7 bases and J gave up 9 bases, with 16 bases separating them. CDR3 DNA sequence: TGTGCCAGCACCCTACAGGGAACGGGGCAGTACTTC. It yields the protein CASTLQGTGQYF.

In DNA form, the CDR3 reads TGTGCCAGCAGTGAAGCGTGGCAGGTGGAGACCCAGTACTTC. Its protein product is CASSEAWQVETQYF. The rearrangement joins TRBV2 to TRBJ2-5, with no clear D. The germline V gene has CDR1 SNHLY and CDR2 FYNNEI. V was cut by 0 bases and J by 5 bases, with 10 bases left in between. This CDR3 contains 14 residues. The full variable domain, completed using reference TRBV2 and TRBJ2-5, is EPEVTQTPSHQVTQMGQEVILRCVPISNHLYFYWYRQILGQKVEFLVSFYNNEISEKSEIFDDQFSVERPDGSNFTLKIRSTKLEDSAMYFCASSEAWQVETQYFGPGTRLLVL.

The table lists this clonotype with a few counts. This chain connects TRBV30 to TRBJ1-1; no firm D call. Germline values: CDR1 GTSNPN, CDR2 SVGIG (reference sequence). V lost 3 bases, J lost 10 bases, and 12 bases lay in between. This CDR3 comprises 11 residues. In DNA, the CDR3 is TGTGCCTGGAGCCTCCAGACGAGAGCTTTCTTT. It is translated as CAWSLQTRAFF.

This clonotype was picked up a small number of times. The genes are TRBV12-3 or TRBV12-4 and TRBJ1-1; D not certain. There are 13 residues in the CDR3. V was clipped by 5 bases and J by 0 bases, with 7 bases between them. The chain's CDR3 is CASSLLMNTEAFF. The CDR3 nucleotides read TGTGCCAGCAGTCTCCTCATGAACACTGAAGCTTTCTTT.